The entry that follows covers one T cell receptor beta chain sequence. Its binding antigen is unknown. The input lacks base qualities; no much larger clone sits a single base away. The library was made by 5' RACE. Instrument on record: Illumina HiSeq 2500. A second PCR of roughly 7 to 11 cycles was performed with a sample-barcoded 5' primer and a J-beta primer mix. A template-switch 5' adaptor carrying 12 random nucleotides introduced a unique molecular identifier onto each TCR beta cDNA molecule. At least 2.5 million CDR3-containing paired-end reads were obtained from each sample. The Mint cDNA synthesis kit, primed by a TRBC-specific oligonucleotide, was used to synthesize first-strand cDNA from all RNA. After uracil-DNA glycosylase treatment, a first 18-cycle PCR used universal primers M1SS and BC2_uni_R on all cDNA. Processing in the source paper ran as follows. Normalization of each sample was performed by random selection of 1 million high-quality reads, each carrying a distinct molecular identifier. Instead of being binned into consensus sequences, reads that shared molecular identifiers were thrown out. CDR3 identification, clonotype clustering and error correction used MiTCR with a Q25 quality threshold and the strictest error-elimination algorithm. Lower-bound total TCR beta diversity was estimated with a nonparametric unseen species model using Euler transformation. The raw public reads went through TCRdb reprocessing: fastp at Q25, MiXCR clone calling, in-frame beta chains kept. Each entry merges the rows of one CDR3 protein and shows their most common DNA and genes. TCRdb's processing, not the authors', yielded these V and J calls. The sample contains under 2,000,000 distinct CDR3 sequences, around 48% of them found a single time. Over 2% of the sample comes from the top ten.

The data were obtained in a study of blood T cells in healthy people across ages (dated by TCRdb to the mid-2010s). With respect to the entire study: In model experiments, template switching captured roughly one uniquely barcoded TCR beta cDNA molecule for every two T cells. For two donors (one aged 18 to 30 and one aged 80 or older), the study analyzed two additional independent replicas of 1 million unique cDNA reads from the same blood draw. Donors were grouped into four age groups: young (average approximately 15 years), middle-aged (roughly 37), aged (roughly 62) and long-lived (around 80). The study measured age-related changes in TCR beta repertoire diversity using deep sequencing normalized with unique cDNA molecular identifiers. To avoid experimental bias, donors of different ages were distributed randomly across sequencing lanes. What the work shows at the level of the full study, not this receptor alone: There was a strong correlation between observed TCR beta diversity and the percentage of naive T cells measured by flow cytometry. Conclusive comparison of naive and antigen-experienced compartments was prevented by the profiling of bulk unsorted PBMCs. As age increased, observed TCR beta diversity per million T cells dropped in a roughly linear way, and a significant reduction was already evident by age roughly 36. Estimates of total diversity based on one million sequenced T cells were considered lower bounds and underestimates. Donor CMV infection status was unknown, potentially confounding age-related changes in expanded clonotypes. The long-lived group showed more naive CD4+ T cells, fewer expanded clones and increased TCR diversity than the aged group, suggesting age selection.

The donors were some 39 Caucasian individuals from Russia, aged roughly 6 to 100 years, who were systemically healthy. Roughly 9 milliliters of peripheral blood were drawn from each donor into EDTA-treated Vacutainer tubes. Ficoll-Paque density-gradient centrifugation was used to isolate PBMCs, with at least 6.5 million per sample. Trizol reagent was used to extract total RNA from PBMCs, with at least 5 micrograms per sample. For every donor, flow cytometry on a PBMC aliquot measured the percentage of naive CD45RAhigh/CD27high T cells. What was sequenced was blood. This clonotype originated in a woman aged 40 to 55 in good health.

The sequence in DNA is TGTGCCAGCAGTTACTCGCTTGGGCGGAACTATGGCTACACCTTC. Translation gives CASSYSLGRNYGYTF. The chain uses TRBV6-6 and TRBJ1-2, with the D gene not clear enough to name. CDR3 length: 15 amino acids, cysteine to phenylalanine. CDR3 DNA is the only sequence kept; it has 45 bases, read in frame from the first base. The trim is 0 bases for V and 2 bases for J, with a gap of 10 bases between the germline ends. The germline V gene (reference sequence) specifies MNHNY as CDR1 and SVGAGI as CDR2.